This T cell receptor (beta chain) was recorded in a study of CD8+CD57+ T cells in acquired aplastic anemia. The authors sequenced patients whose flow cytometry had shown CD8+CD57+ cell expansion. Profiling that covered TCR beta VDJ and CDR3 relied on genomic DNA as its template. TCRdb processed the reads anew with MiXCR; each CDR3 protein has one entry. Among 150,000 to 200,000 distinct CDR3 sequences, 40% to 50% were seen once, and the ten largest hold approximately 3%. Remarks on this clonotype: A much bigger clone sits one base away, suggesting this may be a read error. The CDR3 does not end in the conserved phenylalanine or tryptophan, so this is likely a read error.

The length of the CDR3 is 17 residues. The germline V gene has CDR1 SGDLS and CDR2 YYNGEE. The V and J ends lost 1 base and 0 bases, in that order; junction bases with no gene match: 5. This receptor was identified in a human donor with aplastic anemia. The sample comprised sorted CD4+, CD8+, or CD8+CD57+ T cells (not recorded which) from PBMCs. The rearrangement joins TRBV9 to TRBJ2-1; 9 bases fit TRBD2. CDR3 coding DNA: TGTGCCAGCAGCGTAATCCCTAGCGGGAACTCCTACAATGAGCAGTTCTCC. Protein product: CASSVIPSGNSYNEQFS.